The source of this T cell receptor beta chain is a study of cytomegalovirus exposure and HLA in healthy donors (TCRdb year 2017). Turning to the overall study: The 700 or so repertoires of the first cohort and the 120 validation repertoires were produced on the same platform, according to a later analysis. The study aimed to test whether cataloging public T cell receptors could reveal signatures of past pathogen exposure. To predict cytomegalovirus infection status, the study brought together high-throughput TCR immunosequencing, statistical association of individual TCRs with disease status, and machine learning. Besides the first cohort of 550 to 750 subjects, a separate validation cohort made up of 120 or so different subjects was used. The investigation overall reported the following: A later analysis had no HLA typing for the validation cohort, so co-occurrence there was scored across all 120 repertoires. In a later analysis, TCRs clustered in the first cohort were found to also tend to co-occur in the approximately 110 validation repertoires, with 85% to 95% of cluster scores above 0. Three of the identified cytomegalovirus-associated TCR beta chains were confirmed in vitro to be specific for cytomegalovirus antigens. It was suggested by the authors that the approach could potentially be generalized to other disease states and immunological phenotypes. While some public TCRs were present in many individuals, most TCR sequences turned up only very rarely across donors. The classifier was reported to diagnose cytomegalovirus status with high specificity and sensitivity in both the original cohort and the validation cohort. The study listed approximately 160 TCR beta chains as associated with cytomegalovirus.

Taken from cysteine to phenylalanine, the CDR3 has 16 residues. The read is trimmed to its CDR3 DNA, 48 bases read in frame from base 1. Based on the germline V gene, the CDR1 and CDR2 sequences are MDHEN and SYDVKM. V trim: 6 bases; J trim: 5 bases; unmatched bases: 13. Library preparation employed the immunoSEQ multiplex PCR assay. In the paper's pipeline: To diagnose cytomegalovirus status from the catalog of TCR beta chain sequences, a statistical classification framework was built. TCRdb took over this immuneACCESS table, retaining in-frame rearrangements with V and J assigned. Such tables are incomplete; in checked studies, under half of the missing clones stem from an unresolved V gene, and the remainder is unexplained. D and trimming were read from the DNA, whereas the V and J calls and clone size are those reported in that table. This sample has 150,000 to 200,000 clones in its table, and 84% of those were observed once. The ten largest clones take up about 9.4% of the sample.

Separate from the approximately 700-subject first cohort, the validation cohort of roughly 130 subjects was the group to which the donors belonged. Remarks on this clone: Its antigen remains unidentified. Base qualities are not recorded, but no much larger clone differs from it by a single base.

Input material: PBMCs. The rearranged chain carries TRBV28 and TRBJ2-7; 10 junctional bases match TRBD1. This clonotype originated in a young man in good health and CMV-seropositive. The base sequence is TGTGCCAGCAGCCCGCCGGGACAGGGGAAATTGCACGAGCAGTACTTC. It is translated as CASSPPGQGKLHEQYF.